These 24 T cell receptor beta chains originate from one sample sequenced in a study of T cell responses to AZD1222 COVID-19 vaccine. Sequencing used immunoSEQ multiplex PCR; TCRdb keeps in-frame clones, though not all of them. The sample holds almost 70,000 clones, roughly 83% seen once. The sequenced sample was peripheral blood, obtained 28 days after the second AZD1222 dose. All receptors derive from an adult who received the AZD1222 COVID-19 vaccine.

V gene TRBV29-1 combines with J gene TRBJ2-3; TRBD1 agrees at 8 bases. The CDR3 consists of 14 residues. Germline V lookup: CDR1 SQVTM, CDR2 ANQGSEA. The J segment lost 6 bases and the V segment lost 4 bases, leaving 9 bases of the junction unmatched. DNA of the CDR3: TGCAGCGTTGGGCACGGACAGGGCAGGGATACGCAGTATTTT. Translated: CSVGHGQGRDTQYF.

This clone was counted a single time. CDR3 sequence reads: CASSQSRSGYTF. Written as DNA, the CDR3 is TGTGCCAGCAGTCAGTCCCGGTCTGGCTACACCTTC. V is TRBV12-3 or TRBV12-4 and J is TRBJ1-2; D remains ambiguous. The V end was cut by 5 bases, the J end by 7 bases, with 11 bases between. The CDR3 sequence is 12 residues long.

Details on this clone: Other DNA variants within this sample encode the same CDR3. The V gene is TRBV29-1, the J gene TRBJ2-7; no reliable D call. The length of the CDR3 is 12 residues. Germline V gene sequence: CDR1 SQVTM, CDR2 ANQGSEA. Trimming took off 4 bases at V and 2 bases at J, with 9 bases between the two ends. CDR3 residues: CSVVAGPYEQYF. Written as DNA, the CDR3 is TGCAGCGTTGTCGCAGGACCCTACGAGCAGTACTTC.

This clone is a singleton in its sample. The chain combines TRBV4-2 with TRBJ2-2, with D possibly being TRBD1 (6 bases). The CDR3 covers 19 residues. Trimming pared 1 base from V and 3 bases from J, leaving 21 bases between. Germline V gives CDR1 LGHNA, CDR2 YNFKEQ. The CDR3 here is CASSQARGANNRYTGELFF. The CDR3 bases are TGTGCCAGCAGCCAAGCCAGGGGAGCCAACAACCGCTACACCGGGGAGCTGTTTTTT.

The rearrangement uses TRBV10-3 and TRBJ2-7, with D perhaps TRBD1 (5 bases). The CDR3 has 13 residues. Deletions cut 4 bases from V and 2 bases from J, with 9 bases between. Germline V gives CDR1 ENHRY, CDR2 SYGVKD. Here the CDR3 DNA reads TGTGCCATCAGTGGGGGCAACACCTACGAGCAGTACTTC. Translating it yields CAISGGNTYEQYF.

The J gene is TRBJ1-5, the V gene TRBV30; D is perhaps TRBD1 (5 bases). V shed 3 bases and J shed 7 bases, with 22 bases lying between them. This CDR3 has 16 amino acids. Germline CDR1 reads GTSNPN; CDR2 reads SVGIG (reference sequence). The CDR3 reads CAWRARGAWANQPQHF. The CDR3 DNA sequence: TGTGCCTGGAGGGCGAGGGGCGCTTGGGCCAACCAGCCCCAGCATTTT. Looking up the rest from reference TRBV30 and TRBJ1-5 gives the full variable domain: SQTIHQWPATLVQPVGSPLSLECTVEGTSNPNLYWYRQAAGRGLQLLFYSVGIGQISSEVPQNLSASRPQDRQFILSSKKLLLSDSGFYLCAWRARGAWANQPQHFGDGTRLSIL.

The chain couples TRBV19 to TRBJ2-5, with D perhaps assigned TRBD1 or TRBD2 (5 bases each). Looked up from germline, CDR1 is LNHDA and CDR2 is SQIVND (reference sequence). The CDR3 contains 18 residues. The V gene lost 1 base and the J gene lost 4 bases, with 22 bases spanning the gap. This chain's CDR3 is CASSIARDRVRPRETQYF. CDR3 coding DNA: TGTGCCAGTAGTATAGCTAGGGACCGGGTGCGTCCCCGAGAGACCCAGTACTTC.

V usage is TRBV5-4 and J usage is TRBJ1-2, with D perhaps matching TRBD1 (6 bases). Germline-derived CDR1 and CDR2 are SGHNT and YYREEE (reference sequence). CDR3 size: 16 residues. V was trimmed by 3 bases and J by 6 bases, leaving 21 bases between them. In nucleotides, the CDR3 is TGTGCCAGCAGCTCCTTATACAGGGCCCCAAGTGATGGCTACACCTTC. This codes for CASSSLYRAPSDGYTF.

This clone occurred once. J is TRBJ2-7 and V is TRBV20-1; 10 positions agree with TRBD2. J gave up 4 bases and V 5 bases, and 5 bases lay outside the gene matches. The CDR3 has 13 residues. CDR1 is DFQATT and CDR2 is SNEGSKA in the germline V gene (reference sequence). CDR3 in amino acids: CSAGGLAEYEQYF. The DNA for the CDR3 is TGCAGTGCTGGTGGACTAGCGGAATACGAGCAGTACTTC.

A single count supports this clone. CDR3 coding DNA: TGTGCCAGCAGTACGTTCAATCAGCCCCAGCATTTT. Residues: CASSTFNQPQHF. V gene TRBV6-6 combines with J gene TRBJ1-5; D is unclear. The CDR3 loop spans 12 amino acids. Between the trimmed V and J ends, which lost 5 bases and 3 bases, there was a span of 5 bases. Per germline, CDR1 MNHNY and CDR2 SVGAGI (reference sequence).

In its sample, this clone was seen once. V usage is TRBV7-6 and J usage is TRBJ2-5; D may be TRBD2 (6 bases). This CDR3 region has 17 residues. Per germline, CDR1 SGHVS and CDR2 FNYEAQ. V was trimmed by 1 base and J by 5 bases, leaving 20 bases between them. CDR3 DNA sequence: TGTGCCAGCAGCTTAGGTGTCCTGGGTCGTCGGGGGGAGACCCAGTACTTC. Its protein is CASSLGVLGRRGETQYF. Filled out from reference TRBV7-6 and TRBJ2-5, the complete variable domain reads GAGVSQSPRYKVTKRGQDVALRCDPISGHVSLYWYRQALGQGPEFLTYFNYEAQQDKSGLPNDRFSAERPEGSISTLTIQRTEQRDSAMYRCASSLGVLGRRGETQYFGPGTRLLVL.

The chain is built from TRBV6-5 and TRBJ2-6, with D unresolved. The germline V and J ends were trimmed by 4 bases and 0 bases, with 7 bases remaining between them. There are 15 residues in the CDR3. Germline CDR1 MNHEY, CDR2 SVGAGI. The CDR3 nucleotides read TGTGCCAGCAGTTTTGCTAGCTCTGGGGCCAACGTCCTGACTTTC. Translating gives CASSFASSGANVLTF.

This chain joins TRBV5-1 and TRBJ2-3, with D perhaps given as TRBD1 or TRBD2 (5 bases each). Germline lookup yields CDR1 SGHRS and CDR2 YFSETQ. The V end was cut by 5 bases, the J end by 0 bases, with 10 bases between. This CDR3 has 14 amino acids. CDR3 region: CASRDGGSTDTQYF. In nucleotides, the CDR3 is TGCGCCAGCAGGGATGGGGGTAGCACAGATACGCAGTATTTT.

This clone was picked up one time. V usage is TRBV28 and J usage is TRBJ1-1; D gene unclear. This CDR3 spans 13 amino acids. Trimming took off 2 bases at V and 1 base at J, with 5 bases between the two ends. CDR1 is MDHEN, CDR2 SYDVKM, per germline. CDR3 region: CASSLPQNTEAFF. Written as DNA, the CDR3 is TGTGCCAGCAGTTTACCGCAGAACACTGAAGCTTTCTTT. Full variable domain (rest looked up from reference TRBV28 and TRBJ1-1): DVKVTQSSRYLVKRTGEKVFLECVQDMDHENMFWYRQDPGLGLRLIYFSYDVKMKEKGDIPEGYSVSREKKERFSLILESASTNQTSMYLCASSLPQNTEAFFGQGTRLTVV.

The CDR3 is CSVAHRSLAKNIQYF. CDR3 nucleotides: TGCAGCGTTGCACACAGGTCACTAGCCAAAAACATTCAGTACTTC. J is TRBJ2-4 and V is TRBV29-1; D may be TRBD1 (5 bases). The CDR3 is 15 amino acids. The V gene's germline CDR1 is SQVTM and CDR2 ANQGSEA. The V end lost 4 bases, the J end lost 0 bases, and 13 bases lay between the germline ends.

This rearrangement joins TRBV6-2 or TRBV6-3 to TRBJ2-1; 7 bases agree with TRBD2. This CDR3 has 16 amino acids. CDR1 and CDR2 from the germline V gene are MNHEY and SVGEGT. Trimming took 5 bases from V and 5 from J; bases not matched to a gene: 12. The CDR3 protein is CASSTAAGVGNNEQFF. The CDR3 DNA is TGTGCCAGCAGTACCGCGGCGGGAGTAGGAAACAATGAGCAGTTCTTC.

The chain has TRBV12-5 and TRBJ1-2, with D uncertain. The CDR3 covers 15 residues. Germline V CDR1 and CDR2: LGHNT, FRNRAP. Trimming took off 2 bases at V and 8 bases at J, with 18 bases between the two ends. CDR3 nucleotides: TGTGCTAGTGGTTTGACCCCCAGGTCAGCACGAGGCTACACCTTC. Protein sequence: CASGLTPRSARGYTF.

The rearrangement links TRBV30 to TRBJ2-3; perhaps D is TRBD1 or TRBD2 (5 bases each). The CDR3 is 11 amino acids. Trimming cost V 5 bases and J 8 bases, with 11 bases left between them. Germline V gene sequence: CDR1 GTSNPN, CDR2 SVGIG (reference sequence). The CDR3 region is CAWDGAGTQYF. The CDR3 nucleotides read TGTGCCTGGGACGGGGCGGGTACGCAGTATTTT.

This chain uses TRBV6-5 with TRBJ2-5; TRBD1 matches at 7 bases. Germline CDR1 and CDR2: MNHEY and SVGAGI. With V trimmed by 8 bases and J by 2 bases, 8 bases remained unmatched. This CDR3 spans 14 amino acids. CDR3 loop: CASRMGDSQETQYF. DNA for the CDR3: TGTGCCAGCCGGATGGGGGACAGTCAAGAGACCCAGTACTTC.

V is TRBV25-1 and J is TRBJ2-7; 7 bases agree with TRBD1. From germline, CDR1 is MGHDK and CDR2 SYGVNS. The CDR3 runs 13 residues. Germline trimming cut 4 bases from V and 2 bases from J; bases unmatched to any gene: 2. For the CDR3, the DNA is TGTGCCAGCAGTGCGACAGGGACCTACGAGCAGTACTTC. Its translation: CASSATGTYEQYF.

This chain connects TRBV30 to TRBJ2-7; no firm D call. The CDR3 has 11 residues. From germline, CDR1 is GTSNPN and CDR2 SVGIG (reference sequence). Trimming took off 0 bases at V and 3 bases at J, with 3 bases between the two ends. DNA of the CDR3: TGTGCCTGGAGTGTTGACTACGAGCAGTACTTC. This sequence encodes CAWSVDYEQYF.

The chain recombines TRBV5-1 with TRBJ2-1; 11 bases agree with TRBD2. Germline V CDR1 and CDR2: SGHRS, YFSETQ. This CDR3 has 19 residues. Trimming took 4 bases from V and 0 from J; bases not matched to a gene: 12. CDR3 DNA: TGCGCCAGCAGCCCCGAGGGTAGCGGGAGGGGAAGCTCCTACAATGAGCAGTTCTTC. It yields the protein CASSPEGSGRGSSYNEQFF.

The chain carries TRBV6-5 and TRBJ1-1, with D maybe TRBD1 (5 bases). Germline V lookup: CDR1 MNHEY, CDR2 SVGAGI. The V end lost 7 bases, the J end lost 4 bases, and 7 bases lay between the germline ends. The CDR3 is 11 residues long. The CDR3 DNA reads TGTGCCAGCATCCAGGGCACTGAAGCTTTCTTT. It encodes CASIQGTEAFF.

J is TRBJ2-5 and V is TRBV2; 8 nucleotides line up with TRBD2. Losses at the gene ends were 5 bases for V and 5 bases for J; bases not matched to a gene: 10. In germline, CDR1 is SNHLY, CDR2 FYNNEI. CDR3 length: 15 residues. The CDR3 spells CASSQSGGLKETQYF. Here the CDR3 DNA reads TGTGCCAGCAGTCAAAGCGGGGGCCTTAAGGAGACCCAGTACTTC.